The rows below give T cell receptor beta chains drawn from one sample of a study of T-cell memory formation after mild COVID-19. TCRdb processed the 5' RACE reads anew with MiXCR; each CDR3 protein has one entry. The sample yields approximately 150,000 distinct CDR3 sequences, over 10% seen once. Material: PBMCs or a T cell subset sorted from them (not recorded which). The receptors come from a young man who had mild COVID-19 (a few samples of this study predate the infection). Cell type and time point are not known. Both conserved end residues are part of each CDR3.

j_gene: TRBJ2-2; v_gene: TRBV6-2/TRBV6-3; CDR3aa: CASSRPPPRINTGELFF
j_gene: TRBJ2-1; v_gene: TRBV28; CDR3aa: CAIQTSGDEQFF
j_gene: TRBJ2-5; v_gene: TRBV5-1; CDR3aa: CASSMGTSGVRETQYF
j_gene: TRBJ1-4; v_gene: TRBV5-1; CDR3aa: CASSFTRPNEKLFF
j_gene: TRBJ2-4; v_gene: TRBV7-2; CDR3aa: CASSQGRGRLGNKNIQYF
j_gene: TRBJ2-7; v_gene: TRBV15; CDR3aa: CATSRDPHAAYEQYF
j_gene: TRBJ1-4; v_gene: TRBV7-2; CDR3aa: CASSLEADKKLFF
j_gene: TRBJ1-2; v_gene: TRBV4-2; CDR3aa: CASSQDWGRNGYTF
j_gene: TRBJ1-4; v_gene: TRBV5-5; CDR3aa: CASSPRGATNEKLFF
j_gene: TRBJ2-7; v_gene: TRBV6-2/TRBV6-3; CDR3aa: CASSTSVYEQYF
j_gene: TRBJ2-4; v_gene: TRBV11-2; CDR3aa: CASSAGGATKNIQYF
j_gene: TRBJ1-5; v_gene: TRBV7-8; CDR3aa: CASSLSGTANQPQHF
j_gene: TRBJ1-3; v_gene: TRBV6-6; CDR3aa: CASSVQGAANTIYF
j_gene: TRBJ1-6; v_gene: TRBV7-8; CDR3aa: CASSPGQTLSPLHF
j_gene: TRBJ1-1; v_gene: TRBV6-6; CDR3aa: CASSLQGAGTEAFF
j_gene: TRBJ2-1; v_gene: TRBV14; CDR3aa: CASSQVSDSYNEQFF
j_gene: TRBJ1-6; v_gene: TRBV7-9; CDR3aa: CASSSQGWGSPLHF
j_gene: TRBJ2-3; v_gene: TRBV7-9; CDR3aa: CASSRRRSTDTQYF
j_gene: TRBJ1-1; v_gene: TRBV7-7; CDR3aa: CASRRTGESTEAFF
j_gene: TRBJ1-4; v_gene: TRBV6-1; CDR3aa: CASSELRGTNEKLFF
j_gene: TRBJ2-3; v_gene: TRBV4-1; CDR3aa: CASSQGGTGLRDTQYF
j_gene: TRBJ2-3; v_gene: TRBV11-2; CDR3aa: CASSLLRDTQYF
j_gene: TRBJ1-2; v_gene: TRBV2; CDR3aa: CASTQGRQYYGYTF
j_gene: TRBJ1-6; v_gene: TRBV12-3/TRBV12-4; CDR3aa: CASSLSDSPLNF
j_gene: TRBJ1-2; v_gene: TRBV4-3; CDR3aa: CASSLNDRLGYTF
j_gene: TRBJ2-1; v_gene: TRBV7-9; CDR3aa: CASSAGGEQFF
j_gene: TRBJ2-7; v_gene: TRBV12-3/TRBV12-4; CDR3aa: CASSSAYEQYF
j_gene: TRBJ2-3; v_gene: TRBV9; CDR3aa: CASSVAPQGPRDTQYF
j_gene: TRBJ2-4; v_gene: TRBV3-1; CDR3aa: CASSQAWRAGLSKNIQYF
j_gene: TRBJ2-3; v_gene: TRBV9; CDR3aa: CASSISGDTQYF
j_gene: TRBJ1-1; v_gene: TRBV6-6; CDR3aa: CASSPEGALTEAFF
j_gene: TRBJ1-1; v_gene: TRBV7-2; CDR3aa: CASSRDRNTEAFF
j_gene: TRBJ1-5; v_gene: TRBV6-1; CDR3aa: CASTTQSGDQPQHF
j_gene: TRBJ2-2; v_gene: TRBV6-1; CDR3aa: CASSGRGYGELFF
j_gene: TRBJ2-2; v_gene: TRBV12-3/TRBV12-4; CDR3aa: CASYASTGPTGELFF
j_gene: TRBJ2-5; v_gene: TRBV20-1; CDR3aa: CSARDRASGQETQYF
j_gene: TRBJ2-5; v_gene: TRBV12-3/TRBV12-4; CDR3aa: CASRRVGVTQYF
j_gene: TRBJ2-7; v_gene: TRBV19; CDR3aa: CASSSGRPYEQYF
j_gene: TRBJ2-3; v_gene: TRBV12-3/TRBV12-4; CDR3aa: CASRLVATDTQYF
j_gene: TRBJ1-2; v_gene: TRBV12-3/TRBV12-4; CDR3aa: CASSLAGTSNGYTF
j_gene: TRBJ1-5; v_gene: TRBV12-3/TRBV12-4; CDR3aa: CASSSQGGDQPQHF
j_gene: TRBJ2-7; v_gene: TRBV6-5; CDR3aa: CASSLPATSEQYF
j_gene: TRBJ2-5; v_gene: TRBV7-2; CDR3aa: CASSLRQTRSQETQYF
j_gene: TRBJ2-1; v_gene: TRBV3-1; CDR3aa: CASSQGYYEQFF
j_gene: TRBJ1-5; v_gene: TRBV6-2/TRBV6-3; CDR3aa: CASRAGASNQPQHF
j_gene: TRBJ2-1; v_gene: TRBV7-2; CDR3aa: CASSSSSGNEQFF
j_gene: TRBJ1-2; v_gene: TRBV7-9; CDR3aa: CASETVNYGYTF
j_gene: TRBJ1-6; v_gene: TRBV6-6; CDR3aa: CASSTAQGDNSPLHF
j_gene: TRBJ2-1; v_gene: TRBV11-2; CDR3aa: CASSLEGFGYNEQFF
j_gene: TRBJ2-2; v_gene: TRBV7-2; CDR3aa: CASSLDMVAGELFF
j_gene: TRBJ2-5; v_gene: TRBV20-1; CDR3aa: CSASGGRGRETQYF
j_gene: TRBJ1-2; v_gene: TRBV11-3; CDR3aa: CASSLATGTGYTF